Shown below are 27 T cell receptor beta chains from a single sample sequenced in a study of blood T cell repertoires in COVID-19. The data were produced by immunoSEQ multiplex PCR, yet TCRdb's version contains in-frame clones alone and is incomplete. Of 80,000 to 100,000 clones detected, about 74% appear once; the ten largest clones hold just under 4%. The sample taken for sequencing was peripheral blood. The receptors were gathered from a man between 65 and 80 years old with COVID-19, enrolled during active disease.

V usage is TRBV5-1 and J usage is TRBJ1-4, with 11 bases fitting TRBD1. This CDR3 comprises 14 residues. Germline assignment: CDR1 SGHRS and CDR2 YFSETQ. Trimming cost V 4 bases and J 7 bases; bases outside gene matches: 3. CDR3 in DNA: TGCGCCAGCAGCCCGGGACAGGGGGGTGAAAAACTGTTTTTT. Translation: CASSPGQGGEKLFF.

The CDR3 DNA follows: TGTGCCAGTAGACTAGCGGGAGGCGATGAGCAGTTCTTC. This gives the protein CASRLAGGDEQFF. The V call is TRBV6-1, the J call TRBJ2-1; 13 bases line up with TRBD2. This CDR3 contains 13 residues. V was pared by 9 bases and J by 8 bases, with 4 bases of the junction left unmatched. Per germline, CDR1 MNHNS and CDR2 SASEGT.

The V and J genes are TRBV7-2 and TRBJ1-4; 10 nucleotides align to TRBD1. Germline values: CDR1 SGHTA, CDR2 FQGNSA. Losses at the gene ends were 5 bases for V and 8 bases for J; bases not matched to a gene: 11. The CDR3 sequence is 16 residues long. The CDR3 is CASSPGQGRIREKLFF. CDR3 nucleotides: TGTGCCAGCAGCCCGGGACAGGGGAGGATAAGGGAAAAACTGTTTTTT.

V gene TRBV7-9 combines with J gene TRBJ1-1; no clear D gene. The germline CDR1 and CDR2 sequences are SEHNR and FQNEAQ (reference sequence). Trimming removed 5 bases from V and 1 base from J, with 11 bases in between. This CDR3 comprises 14 residues. In nucleotides, the CDR3 is TGTGCCAGCAGCCTCCGACAAACGAACACTGAAGCTTTCTTT. Residues: CASSLRQTNTEAFF.

CDR3 nucleotides: TGTGCCAGCAGTGAACAGGGTTCCGGGAACACTGAAGCTTTCTTT. Its translation: CASSEQGSGNTEAFF. The gene calls are TRBV2 and TRBJ1-1; D is perhaps TRBD1 (5 bases). Germline lookup yields CDR1 SNHLY and CDR2 FYNNEI. The CDR3 covers 15 residues. Trimming took 2 bases from V and 1 from J, leaving 11 bases between them.

The chain recombines TRBV4-1 with TRBJ1-4; the match to TRBD1 covers 7 bases. Germline assignment: CDR1 MGHRA and CDR2 YSYEKL. The CDR3 loop spans 16 amino acids. Germline trimming cut 0 bases from V and 7 bases from J; bases unmatched to any gene: 8. CDR3 in DNA: TGCGCCAGCAGCCAAGATCCAGCAGGGGGAAGTGAAAAACTGTTTTTT. Its translation is CASSQDPAGGSEKLFF.

The count of this clone is one. The chain employs TRBV7-8 and TRBJ2-3; possible D gene TRBD2, 6 bases. This CDR3 spans 15 amino acids. Trimming took off 8 bases at V and 5 bases at J, with 20 bases between the two ends. The germline CDR1 and CDR2 sequences are SGHVS and FQNEAQ. The CDR3 loop is CASVPARRAGDTQYF. The CDR3 DNA is TGTGCCAGCGTACCAGCGAGGAGGGCTGGAGATACGCAGTATTTT.

This clone was detected only once. The rearrangement uses TRBV28 and TRBJ2-7; 7 bases line up with TRBD2. Losses at the gene ends were 6 bases for V and 1 base for J; bases not matched to a gene: 9. The germline V gene encodes CDR1 MDHEN and CDR2 SYDVKM. The CDR3 contains 15 residues. Here the CDR3 reads CASSPSRGLSYEQYF. As DNA, the CDR3 is TGTGCCAGCAGCCCATCGAGGGGACTATCCTACGAGCAGTACTTC.

The genes are TRBV6-5 and TRBJ1-3; D call uncertain. This CDR3 contains 15 residues. Trimming took 3 bases from V and 0 from J, leaving 9 bases between them. Germline V gene lookup returns CDR1 MNHEY and CDR2 SVGAGI. DNA for the CDR3: TGTGCCAGCAGTTATATTCGGGACTCTGGAAACACCATATATTTT. It translates to CASSYIRDSGNTIYF.

The chain links TRBV18 to TRBJ1-5; D is possibly TRBD1 (5 bases). Germline assignment: CDR1 KGHSH and CDR2 LQKENI. The CDR3 spans 16 residues. Between the trimmed V and J ends, which lost 1 base and 0 bases, there was a span of 10 bases. The CDR3 nucleotides are TGTGCCAGCTCACCACAGGGTCAGGGTAGCAATCAGCCCCAGCATTTT. This gives the protein CASSPQGQGSNQPQHF.

V usage is TRBV18 and J usage is TRBJ1-2; 12 nucleotides align to TRBD1. This CDR3 has 16 amino acids. Germline V gene data show CDR1 as KGHSH and CDR2 as LQKENI. Trimming removed 6 bases from V and 2 bases from J; junction bases left unmatched: 7. Here the CDR3 reads CASSLGTGGSNYGYTF. CDR3 nucleotides: TGTGCCAGCTCCCTTGGGACAGGGGGCTCAAACTATGGCTACACCTTC.

DNA of the CDR3: TGTGCCAGCAGCTCGGGACAGGACGAGCTCATTCAGTACTTC. The encoded protein is CASSSGQDELIQYF. V gene TRBV9 combines with J gene TRBJ2-4; 8 nucleotides align to TRBD1. From germline, CDR1 is SGDLS and CDR2 YYNGEE. This CDR3 contains 14 residues. V lost 4 bases, J lost 9 bases, and 9 bases stayed unmatched.

CDR3 residues: CASTTGGVSYEQYF. The CDR3 coding sequence is TGTGCCAGCACCACGGGCGGGGTCTCCTACGAGCAGTACTTC. This chain links TRBV7-2 with TRBJ2-7, with D possibly being TRBD2 (6 bases). Germline CDR1 SGHTA, CDR2 FQGNSA. This CDR3 comprises 14 residues. Trimming took 7 bases from V and 0 from J, leaving 13 bases between them.

This clone was counted a few times. This chain uses TRBV5-4 with TRBJ2-3, with TRBD1 matching 12 bases. The CDR3 contains 15 residues. With 0 bases clipped from V and 6 bases from J, the junction kept 2 bases outside the gene matches. CDR1 and CDR2 from the germline V gene are SGHNT and YYREEE (reference sequence). This chain's CDR3 is CASSLGGQGADTQYF. The CDR3 DNA is TGTGCCAGCAGCTTGGGGGGACAGGGGGCCGATACGCAGTATTTT. The entire variable domain, with the rest obtained from reference TRBV5-4 and TRBJ2-3, is as follows: ETGVTQSPTHLIKTRGQQVTLRCSSQSGHNTVSWYQQALGQGPQFIFQYYREEENGRGNFPPRFSGLQFPNYSSELNVNALELDDSALYLCASSLGGQGADTQYFGPGTRLTVL.

The chain uses TRBV19 and TRBJ2-3; 10 bases align to TRBD1. Trimming cost V 1 base and J 6 bases; bases outside gene matches: 10. This CDR3 comprises 17 residues. Looked up from germline, CDR1 is LNHDA and CDR2 is SQIVND (reference sequence). The CDR3 spells CASSIGDRGVRSDTQYF. The CDR3 DNA reads TGTGCCAGTAGTATAGGGGACAGGGGCGTACGCAGCGATACGCAGTATTTT.

The genes are TRBV7-2 and TRBJ1-2, with TRBD1 matching 9 bases. CDR1 is SGHTA and CDR2 is FQGNSA in the germline V gene. This CDR3 comprises 17 residues. The J segment lost 4 bases and the V segment lost 5 bases, leaving 14 bases of the junction unmatched. CDR3 region: CASSAGTGKTPGYGYTF. The CDR3 bases are TGTGCCAGCAGCGCCGGGACAGGGAAGACTCCGGGCTATGGCTACACCTTC.

In its sample, this clone was seen a few times. This chain links TRBV7-2 with TRBJ2-3; 7 bases are a match to TRBD2. CDR1 and CDR2 from the germline V gene are SGHTA and FQGNSA. With 1 base clipped from V and 1 base from J, the junction kept 8 bases outside the gene matches. This CDR3 has 17 amino acids. CDR3 nucleotides: TGTGCCAGCAGCTTAGGTCGAGCGGGAAGACGCACAGATACGCAGTATTTT. It yields the protein CASSLGRAGRRTDTQYF.

V usage is TRBV18 and J usage is TRBJ2-7, with TRBD2 matching over 7 bases. Germline V CDR1 and CDR2: KGHSH, LQKENI. The CDR3 has 14 residues. The ends lost 6 bases at V and 2 bases at J; junction bases unmatched: 7. The CDR3 is CASSPRSGAYEQYF. In DNA form, the CDR3 reads TGTGCCAGCTCCCCGAGGAGCGGGGCCTACGAGCAGTACTTC.

The V gene is TRBV21-1, the J gene TRBJ2-4; TRBD1 is taken as the D call from the table, unchecked against the DNA. TRBV21-1 is a documented pseudogene. This CDR3 comprises 14 residues. CDR3 loop: CASSKGEQKNIQYF. The CDR3, as DNA: TGTGCCAGCAGCAAAGGAGAACAGAAAAACATTCAGTACTTC.

This clone has more than one count but fewer than ten. The chain is built from TRBV29-1 and TRBJ2-3; 11 nucleotides line up with TRBD1. CDR1 is SQVTM and CDR2 is ANQGSEA in the germline V gene. The length of the CDR3 is 18 residues. With V trimmed by 7 bases and J by 1 base, 16 bases remained unmatched. The CDR3 coding sequence is TGCAGCGCCGAGGGTAGCGGGACAGGGGGGCTAGGCACAGATACGCAGTATTTT. This sequence encodes CSAEGSGTGGLGTDTQYF.

V usage is TRBV4-1 and J usage is TRBJ2-3; 11 bases match TRBD2. The CDR3 covers 17 residues. Germline trimming cut 4 bases from V and 0 bases from J; bases unmatched to any gene: 6. Germline CDR1 and CDR2: MGHRA and YSYEKL. The DNA of the CDR3 is TGCGCCAGCAGCCGCACCGGGACTAGCGGTAGCACAGATACGCAGTATTTT. Its protein is CASSRTGTSGSTDTQYF.

This clone was found a few times. The genes are TRBV7-2 and TRBJ2-3; 8 nucleotides line up with TRBD2. Trimming cost V 1 base and J 0 bases; bases outside gene matches: 6. The germline gives CDR1 SGHTA, CDR2 FQGNSA. The CDR3 has 17 amino acids. The CDR3, as DNA: TGTGCCAGCAGCTTAGGTCCTAGCGGGTTTAGCACAGATACGCAGTATTTT. It encodes CASSLGPSGFSTDTQYF.

A single count supports this clone. This sequence joins TRBV28 and TRBJ2-1; no clear D. CDR1 and CDR2 from the germline V gene are MDHEN and SYDVKM. V was pared by 7 bases and J by 3 bases, with 7 bases between. There are 12 residues in the CDR3. CDR3 nucleotides: TGTGCCAGCATAGATCTCTACAATGAGCAGTTCTTC. Translation gives CASIDLYNEQFF.

The chain uses TRBV20-1 and TRBJ1-5; D ambiguous. The germline gives CDR1 DFQATT, CDR2 SNEGSKA (reference sequence). The germline V and J ends were trimmed by 3 bases and 0 bases, with 15 bases remaining between them. The CDR3 extends over 16 amino acids. In nucleotides, the CDR3 is TGCAGTGCTAGTGTGGAGGGCTCTTATAGCAATCAGCCCCAGCATTTT. Its translation: CSASVEGSYSNQPQHF.

For the CDR3, the DNA is TGTGCCAGCAGTCCCACCGGGGCGGGGAACTATGGCTACACCTTC. It is translated as CASSPTGAGNYGYTF. The chain joins TRBV28 to TRBJ1-2; D is possibly TRBD1 (5 bases). The germline CDR1 and CDR2 sequences are MDHEN and SYDVKM. The V end was cut by 5 bases, the J end by 2 bases, with 15 bases between. This CDR3 region has 15 residues.

The chain carries TRBV7-9 and TRBJ2-2; a possible D gene is TRBD1 (6 bases). The CDR3 totals 14 residues. The germline CDR1 and CDR2 sequences are SEHNR and FQNEAQ (reference sequence). Trimming took off 2 bases at V and 5 bases at J, with 9 bases between the two ends. Written as DNA, the CDR3 is TGTGCCAGCAGCTTAACAGGGCCAACCGGGGAGCTGTTTTTT. This encodes CASSLTGPTGELFF.

The chain employs TRBV7-9 and TRBJ2-2; TRBD2 agrees at 8 bases. With 3 bases clipped from V and 6 bases from J, the junction kept 6 bases outside the gene matches. The CDR3 covers 15 residues. Germline CDR1 and CDR2: SEHNR and FQNEAQ (reference sequence). CDR3 DNA: TGTGCCAGCAGCTTGACTAGCGCTCTTTCCGGGGAGCTGTTTTTT. Protein: CASSLTSALSGELFF. Complete variable domain (other parts from reference TRBV7-9 and TRBJ2-2): DTGVSQNPRHKITKRGQNVTFRCDPISEHNRLYWYRQTLGQGPEFLTYFQNEAQLEKSRLLSDRFSAERPKGSFSTLEIQRTEQGDSAMYLCASSLTSALSGELFFGEGSRLTVL.